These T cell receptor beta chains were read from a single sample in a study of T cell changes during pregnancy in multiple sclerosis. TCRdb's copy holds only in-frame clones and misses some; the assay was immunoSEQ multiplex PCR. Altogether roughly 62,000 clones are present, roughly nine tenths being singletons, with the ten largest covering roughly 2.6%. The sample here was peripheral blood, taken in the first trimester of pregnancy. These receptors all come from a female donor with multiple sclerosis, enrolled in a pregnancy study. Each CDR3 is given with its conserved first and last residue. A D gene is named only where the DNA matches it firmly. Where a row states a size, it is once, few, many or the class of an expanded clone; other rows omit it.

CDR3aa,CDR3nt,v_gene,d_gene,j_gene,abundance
CASSYSYSNQPQHF,TGTGCCAGCAGTTACTCCTATAGCAATCAGCCCCAGCATTTT,TRBV6-5,-,TRBJ1-5,-
CAWSVQAGPQYF,TGTGCCTGGAGTGTACAGGCGGGGCCCCAGTACTTC,TRBV30,-,TRBJ2-5,-
CASSMGQGYGYTF,TGTGCCAGCAGTATGGGACAGGGCTATGGCTACACCTTC,TRBV6-4,TRBD1,TRBJ1-2,-
CAWSPTVNSNQPQHF,TGTGCCTGGAGCCCGACAGTTAATAGCAATCAGCCCCAGCATTTT,TRBV30,-,TRBJ1-5,once
CAWTEQITDTQYF,TGTGCCTGGACGGAACAGATCACAGATACGCAGTATTTT,TRBV30,-,TRBJ2-3,-
CASSFVVRASNEKLFF,TGTGCCAGCAGCTTCGTGGTGCGGGCGTCTAATGAAAAACTGTTTTTT,TRBV7-3,-,TRBJ1-4,-
CASSADRGNYNEQFF,TGTGCCAGCAGCGCGGACAGGGGGAACTACAATGAGCAGTTCTTC,TRBV13,TRBD1,TRBJ2-1,-
CASSHRQTYEQYF,TGTGCCAGCAGCCACCGACAGACCTACGAGCAGTACTTC,TRBV7-2,-,TRBJ2-7,-
CASNGQGTQETQYF,TGTGCCAGCAACGGACAGGGGACGCAAGAGACCCAGTACTTC,TRBV6-6,TRBD1,TRBJ2-5,-
CAISESPVEQFF,TGTGCCATCAGTGAGTCCCCCGTCGAGCAGTTCTTC,TRBV10-3,-,TRBJ2-1,-
CAWSSGRGTEAFF,TGTGCCTGGAGTAGCGGTCGCGGCACTGAAGCTTTCTTT,TRBV30,-,TRBJ1-1,once
CASSPQDLTTINIQYF,TGTGCCAGCTCACCGCAGGATCTGACCACGATCAACATTCAGTACTTC,TRBV18,-,TRBJ2-4,-
CASSERTGNTEAFF,TGTGCCAGCAGTGAAAGGACAGGGAACACTGAAGCTTTCTTT,TRBV27,TRBD1,TRBJ1-1,-
CASTPGYLSSGANVLTF,TGTGCCAGCACTCCAGGTTACTTAAGCTCTGGGGCCAACGTCCTGACTTTC,TRBV6-4,-,TRBJ2-6,-
CASGGDRAPYEQYF,TGTGCCAGCGGCGGGGACAGGGCACCCTACGAGCAGTACTTC,TRBV9,TRBD1,TRBJ2-7,-
CASSSNMNTEAFF,TGTGCCAGCAGTTCAAACATGAACACTGAAGCTTTCTTT,TRBV27,-,TRBJ1-1,-
CASSVERESNEQFF,TGTGCCAGCAGTGTTGAGCGGGAGTCGAATGAGCAGTTCTTC,TRBV2,TRBD2,TRBJ2-1,-
CASGLAVSSGANVLTF,TGTGCTAGTGGTTTGGCGGTAAGCTCTGGGGCCAACGTCCTGACTTTC,TRBV12-5,-,TRBJ2-6,-
CASSQPRGLMGTDTQYF,TGTGCCAGCAGCCAACCTCGGGGGTTAATGGGGACAGATACGCAGTATTTT,TRBV14,-,TRBJ2-3,-
CASNRDWSYEQYF,TGTGCCAGCAACCGGGACTGGTCCTACGAGCAGTACTTC,TRBV2,-,TRBJ2-7,few
CASSLFPSTDNEQFF,TGTGCCAGCAGCTTATTCCCGAGTACGGACAATGAGCAGTTCTTC,TRBV5-6,-,TRBJ2-1,-
CASSLYGTRISSF,TGTGCCAGCAGTTTATACGGGACAAGGATTAGTTCTTTT,TRBV28,-,TRBJ2-3,-
CASSLTGSPHNEQFF,TGTGCCAGCAGCTTAACCGGGAGCCCCCACAATGAGCAGTTCTTC,TRBV7-6,-,TRBJ2-1,-
CASSIGPAETRNNEQFF,TGTGCCAGTAGTATTGGGCCAGCGGAAACCCGAAACAATGAGCAGTTCTTC,TRBV19,-,TRBJ2-1,-
CASSKKPTPISYEQYF,TGTGCCAGCAGCAAAAAACCGACACCAATTTCCTACGAGCAGTACTTC,TRBV21-1,-,TRBJ2-7,-
CASIKGRAGADTQYF,TGTGCCAGCATAAAGGGGAGGGCCGGGGCAGATACGCAGTATTTT,TRBV2,TRBD2,TRBJ2-3,-